Below are 30 T cell receptor beta chains sequenced from a single sample in a study of long-term antiretroviral therapy in people with HIV. This was the immunoSEQ v3.0 assay at survey level. Data came from immunoSEQ multiplex PCR; TCRdb stores just in-frame clones and leaves some out. The data contain tens of thousands of clones, 87% of them seen just once; the ten biggest clones take up over 10%. The source was unsorted PBMCs, collected 1.1 years after starting antiretroviral therapy. These receptors all come from a man younger than 30 with HIV.

This chain links TRBV7-9 with TRBJ2-1, with TRBD1 as a possible D gene (5 bases). CDR3 size: 15 residues. Trimming cost V 2 bases and J 4 bases, with 12 bases left between them. Germline assignment: CDR1 SEHNR and CDR2 FQNEAQ (reference sequence). CDR3 DNA: TGTGCCAGCAGCTTACCCGCGACAGTTTACAATGAGCAGTTCTTC. Translated: CASSLPATVYNEQFF.

V gene TRBV6-1 combines with J gene TRBJ2-1, with 8 bases matching TRBD2. The CDR3 length is 14 residues. V was clipped by 3 bases and J by 7 bases; unmatched bases: 5. The germline V gene encodes CDR1 MNHNS and CDR2 SASEGT. In nucleotides, the CDR3 is TGTGCCAGCAGTGAGGGACGGGGGGGGAATGAGCAGTTCTTC. This encodes CASSEGRGGNEQFF.

In DNA form, the CDR3 reads TGTGCCTGGAGTGGGCAGGGACGGTCACCCCTCCACTTT. As protein: CAWSGQGRSPLHF. The rearrangement joins TRBV30 to TRBJ1-6, with a weak D call TRBD1 (5 bases). Looked up from germline, CDR1 is GTSNPN and CDR2 is SVGIG (reference sequence). Trimming shortened V by 1 base and J by 10 bases, and 11 bases separated the two germline ends. The CDR3 is 13 residues long. Looking up the rest from reference TRBV30 and TRBJ1-6 gives the full variable domain: SQTIHQWPATLVQPVGSPLSLECTVEGTSNPNLYWYRQAAGRGLQLLFYSVGIGQISSEVPQNLSASRPQDRQFILSSKKLLLSDSGFYLCAWSGQGRSPLHFGNGTRLTVT.

This chain uses TRBV27 with TRBJ2-1, with 13 nucleotides matching TRBD2. The J segment lost 1 base and the V segment lost 4 bases, leaving 10 bases of the junction unmatched. CDR1 is MNHEY and CDR2 is SMNVEV in the germline V gene (reference sequence). The CDR3 covers 19 residues. CDR3 sequence (DNA): TGTGCCAGCAGTTCCTCACTAGCGGGAGGGGTAGCGTCCTACAATGAGCAGTTCTTC. Translating it yields CASSSSLAGGVASYNEQFF.

This sequence joins TRBV7-9 and TRBJ2-5; the D gene is possibly TRBD1 (6 bases). Germline V gene sequence: CDR1 SEHNR, CDR2 FQNEAQ (reference sequence). This CDR3 has 14 amino acids. V lost 5 bases and J 5 bases, leaving 15 bases between the germline ends. In DNA, the CDR3 is TGTGCCAGCAGCCACACAGGGAGTGGGGAGACCCAGTACTTC. It codes for CASSHTGSGETQYF.

The rearrangement joins TRBV5-5 to TRBJ2-1; no reliable D call. The germline CDR1 and CDR2 sequences are SGHKS and YYEKEE (reference sequence). This CDR3 has 13 amino acids. The V and J ends lost 4 bases and 8 bases respectively, with 13 bases between them. CDR3 loop: CASSPPGIDEQFF. In nucleotides, the CDR3 is TGTGCCAGCAGCCCCCCTGGCATCGATGAGCAGTTCTTC.

CDR3 nucleotide sequence: TGTGCCAGCAGGCAGGGGGTTACAGATACGCAGTATTTT. Translation: CASRQGVTDTQYF. The chain is built from TRBV5-6 and TRBJ2-3; TRBD1 aligns across 7 bases. The V gene's germline CDR1 is SGHDT and CDR2 YYEEEE. V was pared by 5 bases and J by 3 bases, with 3 bases of the junction left unmatched. The CDR3 runs to 13 residues. Combining the CDR3 with reference TRBV5-6 and TRBJ2-3 gives the whole variable domain DAGVTQSPTHLIKTRGQQVTLRCSPKSGHDTVSWYQQALGQGPQFIFQYYEEEERQRGNFPDRFSGHQFPNYSSELNVNALLLGDSALYLCASRQGVTDTQYFGPGTRLTVL.

The chain has TRBV19 and TRBJ2-7, with 10 bases aligning to TRBD1. The CDR3 has 15 amino acids. Germline V gives CDR1 LNHDA, CDR2 SQIVND (reference sequence). Germline trimming cut 4 bases from V and 3 bases from J; bases unmatched to any gene: 6. CDR3 protein: CASSTTTGGFYEQYF. CDR3 in DNA: TGTGCCAGTAGTACTACGACAGGGGGCTTCTACGAGCAGTACTTC.

CDR3 coding DNA: TGTGCCAGCAGCTTCGCAGGGCTGGGTGAAGCTTTCTTT. It translates to CASSFAGLGEAFF. V gene TRBV5-6 combines with J gene TRBJ1-1, with D possibly TRBD1 on 5 matching bases. The V gene lost 2 bases and the J gene lost 7 bases, with 12 bases spanning the gap. The germline V gene has CDR1 SGHDT and CDR2 YYEEEE. The CDR3 extends over 13 amino acids. Full variable domain (remainder filled in from reference TRBV5-6 and TRBJ1-1): DAGVTQSPTHLIKTRGQQVTLRCSPKSGHDTVSWYQQALGQGPQFIFQYYEEEERQRGNFPDRFSGHQFPNYSSELNVNALLLGDSALYLCASSFAGLGEAFFGQGTRLTVV.

The chain has TRBV7-9 and TRBJ1-1; TRBD1 matches at 9 bases. CDR1 is SEHNR, CDR2 FQNEAQ, per germline (reference sequence). The CDR3 is 16 residues long. After removal of 5 bases from V and 6 bases from J, the junction contained 13 bases not matched to a gene. CDR3 residues: CASSPYGDRDTAEAFF. DNA for the CDR3: TGTGCCAGCAGCCCGTACGGGGACAGGGACACCGCTGAAGCTTTCTTT. Complete variable domain (other parts from reference TRBV7-9 and TRBJ1-1): DTGVSQNPRHKITKRGQNVTFRCDPISEHNRLYWYRQTLGQGPEFLTYFQNEAQLEKSRLLSDRFSAERPKGSFSTLEIQRTEQGDSAMYLCASSPYGDRDTAEAFFGQGTRLTVV.

This chain uses TRBV28 with TRBJ1-1; D is unresolved. The germline V gene encodes CDR1 MDHEN and CDR2 SYDVKM. The CDR3 loop spans 12 amino acids. Trimming removed 4 bases from V and 1 base from J, with 4 bases in between. The CDR3 protein is CASSWGNTEAFF. The CDR3 DNA reads as TGTGCCAGCAGTTGGGGGAACACTGAAGCTTTCTTT. Filled out from reference TRBV28 and TRBJ1-1, the complete variable domain reads DVKVTQSSRYLVKRTGEKVFLECVQDMDHENMFWYRQDPGLGLRLIYFSYDVKMKEKGDIPEGYSVSREKKERFSLILESASTNQTSMYLCASSWGNTEAFFGQGTRLTVV.

This clone is a singleton in its sample. The rearrangement joins TRBV19 to TRBJ1-3, with 7 bases matching TRBD1. Germline V gene lookup returns CDR1 LNHDA and CDR2 SQIVND (reference sequence). This CDR3 region has 17 residues. Trimming cost V 5 bases and J 0 bases; bases outside gene matches: 10. The CDR3, as DNA: TGTGCCAGTAGTGCCGGGACAGCCGTTTTCTCTGGAAACACCATATATTTT. Amino acids: CASSAGTAVFSGNTIYF.

This clone occurred a few times. This chain connects TRBV7-2 to TRBJ2-7; 7 nucleotides agree with TRBD1. Losses at the gene ends were 5 bases for V and 1 base for J; bases not matched to a gene: 8. The CDR3 runs 15 residues. The germline gives CDR1 SGHTA, CDR2 FQGNSA. In nucleotides, the CDR3 is TGTGCCAGCAGCGCTGCAGGGGGAATTTCCTACGAGCAGTACTTC. Its protein product is CASSAAGGISYEQYF.

J is TRBJ1-4 and V is TRBV4-2; D may be TRBD1 (5 bases). The CDR3 has 17 residues. Trimming shortened V by 1 base and J by 5 bases, and 17 bases separated the two germline ends. Germline CDR1 and CDR2: LGHNA and YNFKEQ. DNA for the CDR3: TGTGCCAGCAGCCAAGGTGTGGTGGGGACCCGAAATGAAAAACTGTTTTTT. Its protein is CASSQGVVGTRNEKLFF.

This CDR3 reads CASSDRGQGATREGYTF. DNA of the CDR3: TGTGCCAGCAGCGACAGGGGACAGGGGGCTACCCGGGAAGGCTACACCTTC. This chain links TRBV9 with TRBJ1-2; 12 bases fit TRBD1. CDR3 length: 17 amino acids. V was clipped by 3 bases and J by 8 bases; unmatched bases: 14. Germline CDR1 and CDR2: SGDLS and YYNGEE.

V gene TRBV5-1 combines with J gene TRBJ2-7; a weak D match, TRBD1 (6 bases). The CDR3 extends over 13 amino acids. V was trimmed by 4 bases and J by 4 bases, leaving 12 bases between them. Germline V gene data show CDR1 as SGHRS and CDR2 as YFSETQ. The CDR3 DNA reads TGCGCCAGCAGCCCCGGACAGTTTTACGAGCAGTACTTC. Residues: CASSPGQFYEQYF.

This chain joins TRBV6-1 and TRBJ2-7; D possibly matches TRBD1 or TRBD2 (5 bases each). Trimming left V 3 bases short and J 3 bases short, with 15 bases between. Germline loops: CDR1 MNHNS, CDR2 SASEGT. CDR3 size: 15 residues. This CDR3 is CASSEGRAYYYEQYF. The CDR3 DNA sequence: TGTGCCAGCAGTGAGGGGCGGGCCTACTACTACGAGCAGTACTTC.

V gene TRBV7-8 combines with J gene TRBJ1-5, with TRBD1 matching over 9 bases. CDR1 and CDR2 from the germline V gene are SGHVS and FQNEAQ. V shed 8 bases, J shed 7 bases, and the junction held 6 bases outside the gene matches. The CDR3 totals 13 residues. CDR3 amino acids: CASGGQGHQPQHF. DNA for the CDR3: TGTGCCAGCGGCGGACAGGGGCACCAGCCCCAGCATTTT.

V usage is TRBV4-3 and J usage is TRBJ1-1; D is ambiguous. The length of the CDR3 is 16 residues. V was pared by 3 bases and J by 1 base, with 15 bases between. The germline CDR1 and CDR2 sequences are LGHNA and YSLEER. The CDR3 protein is CASSQEAEAWNTEAFF. The CDR3 bases are TGCGCCAGCAGCCAGGAAGCTGAAGCCTGGAACACTGAAGCTTTCTTT.

This clone was found once. The chain combines TRBV13 with TRBJ2-1; 10 nucleotides align to TRBD2. Germline V lookup: CDR1 PRHDT, CDR2 FYEKMQ (reference sequence). V was clipped by 5 bases and J by 8 bases; unmatched bases: 15. CDR3 length: 17 amino acids. CDR3 residues: CASSREAGGPGGDEQFF. As DNA, the CDR3 is TGTGCCAGCAGCAGAGAAGCGGGGGGGCCTGGTGGCGATGAGCAGTTCTTC.

The rearrangement uses TRBV7-3 and TRBJ2-5, with 7 nucleotides matching TRBD2. J lost 5 bases, V lost 5 bases, and 8 bases had no gene match. The CDR3 totals 14 residues. Germline CDR1 is SGHTA and CDR2 is FQGTGA. This CDR3 is CASSPGRGSETQYF. CDR3 nucleotide sequence: TGTGCCAGCAGCCCAGGGCGCGGGAGTGAGACCCAGTACTTC. Using reference TRBV7-3 and TRBJ2-5 for the parts outside the CDR3, the full variable domain is GAGVSQTPSNKVTEKGKYVELRCDPISGHTALYWYRQSLGQGPEFLIYFQGTGAADDSGLPNDRFFAVRPEGSVSTLKIQRTERGDSAVYLCASSPGRGSETQYFGPGTRLLVL.

This rearrangement joins TRBV30 to TRBJ1-2; D gene unclear. The V end lost 4 bases, the J end lost 3 bases, and 6 bases lay between the germline ends. Germline CDR1 GTSNPN, CDR2 SVGIG (reference sequence). The CDR3 contains 11 residues. CDR3 amino acids: CAWKQDYGYTF. The CDR3 DNA reads TGTGCCTGGAAGCAAGACTATGGCTACACCTTC.

The V and J genes are TRBV4-3 and TRBJ2-7; 9 bases map to TRBD2. CDR1 is LGHNA and CDR2 is YSLEER in the germline V gene. This CDR3 comprises 16 residues. Losses at the gene ends were 4 bases for V and 1 base for J; bases not matched to a gene: 8. Here the CDR3 DNA reads TGCGCCAGCAGCCCTCGGTATACTAGCGGGTCCTACGAGCAGTACTTC. Translation gives CASSPRYTSGSYEQYF.

This chain joins TRBV19 and TRBJ2-1; D might be TRBD1 (6 bases). Per germline, CDR1 LNHDA and CDR2 SQIVND (reference sequence). With 5 bases removed from V and 4 bases from J, the gap between germline ends came to 12 bases. This CDR3 spans 14 amino acids. The CDR3 region has the DNA TGTGCCAGTAGTCAGGGGCTGGTTTACAATGAGCAGTTCTTC. This gives the protein CASSQGLVYNEQFF.

This clone was recorded only once. The rearrangement uses TRBV7-9 and TRBJ2-1; a possible D gene is TRBD2 (7 bases). Germline V gene data show CDR1 as SEHNR and CDR2 as FQNEAQ (reference sequence). There are 13 residues in the CDR3. Trimming pared 9 bases from V and 5 bases from J, leaving 14 bases between. The CDR3 bases are TGTGCCAGGTCGGGGGGCCGCAACAATGAGCAGTTCTTC. This translates into CARSGGRNNEQFF.

The chain has TRBV6-5 and TRBJ1-1; 7 bases map to TRBD1. Germline CDR1 MNHEY, CDR2 SVGAGI. The CDR3 length is 16 residues. V shed 0 bases and J 1 base; nucleotides not matched to a gene: 5. The CDR3 DNA reads TGTGCCAGCAGTTACTCTAGGACAGGTGCGAACACTGAAGCTTTCTTT. It translates to CASSYSRTGANTEAFF.

The chain's CDR3 is CASSLSGYRSTDTQYF. CDR3 in DNA: TGTGCCAGCAGTTTATCAGGGTACAGAAGCACAGATACGCAGTATTTT. The rearrangement uses TRBV28 and TRBJ2-3; possible D gene TRBD1, 5 bases. V gave up 1 base and J gave up 0 bases, with 11 bases separating them. The CDR3 is made up of 16 amino acids. Germline V gives CDR1 MDHEN, CDR2 SYDVKM.

The CDR3 DNA reads as TGTGCCAGCAGCTTAAAAGGAGGCACTGAAGCTTTCTTT. This codes for CASSLKGGTEAFF. The chain employs TRBV7-2 and TRBJ1-1; no reliable D call. The ends were cut back, 2 bases at V and 4 bases at J, with 8 bases in the middle. The CDR3 is 13 residues long. The germline V gene has CDR1 SGHTA and CDR2 FQGNSA. The full variable domain, rest sourced from reference TRBV7-2 and TRBJ1-1, is GAGVSQSPSNKVTEKGKDVELRCDPISGHTALYWYRQSLGQGLEFLIYFQGNSAPDKSGLPSDRFSAERTGGSVSTLTIQRTQQEDSAVYLCASSLKGGTEAFFGQGTRLTVV.

The chain uses TRBV5-1 and TRBJ1-4; possible D gene TRBD1, 6 bases. V was shortened by 3 bases and J by 8 bases, with 20 bases between the two germline ends. CDR1 and CDR2 (germline): SGHRS, YFSETQ. The CDR3 totals 16 residues. This chain's CDR3 is CASSSSDSQVGEKLFF. The CDR3 DNA sequence: TGCGCCAGCAGCTCCTCGGACAGCCAAGTCGGGGAAAAACTGTTTTTT.

The J gene is TRBJ1-2, the V gene TRBV6-1, with TRBD1 matching over 11 bases. The ends lost 4 bases at V and 7 bases at J; junction bases unmatched: 8. This CDR3 has 15 residues. The V gene's germline CDR1 is MNHNS and CDR2 SASEGT. The CDR3: CASSVGYGTGGGYTF. CDR3 DNA sequence: TGTGCCAGCAGTGTAGGTTACGGGACAGGGGGTGGCTACACCTTC.